The following is a TCR beta chain sequence with its context. CDR1 and CDR2 from the germline V gene are MNHEY and SMNVEV (reference sequence). The CDR3 sequence is 17 residues long. The V gene lost 6 bases and the J gene lost 9 bases, with 29 bases spanning the gap. The entry originates in a study of blood T cell repertoires in COVID-19. Study at large: There were acute and convalescent COVID-19 samples, and they came from the United States, Italy and Spain. The analysed material was cDNA or gDNA that came from T cells, B-cell-depleted T cells, or PBMCs.

Original processing methods: Reference gene primers were amplified, and this amplification served to estimate nucleated cell counts. Profiling relied on immunoSEQ multiplex PCR, and the TCRdb table lists in-frame clones only, not all of them. From that table come the V and J calls and clone size; the DNA was used to work out D and trimming. The sample has roughly 80,000 clones; around 89% are singletons. The J gene is TRBJ1-2, the V gene TRBV27; maybe TRBD1 (6 bases). The receptor's source is a woman of 80 years or more with acute or convalescent COVID-19. What was sequenced was peripheral blood. In DNA, the CDR3 is TGTGCCAGCAGACCCTCAGACATTCAGGGGATTCGTGATAGCTACACCTTC. The encoded protein is CASRPSDIQGIRDSYTF.